The sequence of this T cell receptor beta chain was determined in a study of T cells expressing NK-cell markers. Whole-study context: Sequencing of TCR beta repertoires drew on sorted CD3+CD56+NKG2C+, CD3+CD56+NKG2C- and CD3+CD56-NKG2C+ T cells. Whole-study findings and limits: Where a handful of donors were concerned, these clonotypes also led the CD3+CD56-NKG2C+ fraction.

About this clonotype: The antigen is undetermined.

After re-calling the 5' RACE reads, TCRdb lists one entry per CDR3 protein, DNA absent. The repertoire table contains over 350,000 distinct CDR3 sequences. The germline V gene has CDR1 SGHRS and CDR2 YFSETQ. The CDR3 runs to 16 residues. This sequence originates from a woman in her 50s in good health. This sequence joins TRBV5-1 and TRBJ2-1; TCRdb's D call of TRBD2 is untestable without DNA. The sample taken for sequencing was blood T cells: a sorted CD56 or NKG2C T cell subset, CD4+ or CD8+ T cells, or bulk PBMC T cells (not recorded which). The chain's CDR3 is CASSPAGLVGTNEQFF.